These 21 T cell receptor beta chains were all obtained from the same sample, sequenced in a study of shared clonotypes between healthy human individuals. Naive CD8 cells lacked CD45RO and underwent positive selection for CCR7, leaving out terminally differentiated effector memory CD45RA+ cells. The table came from immunoSEQ multiplex PCR; TCRdb's copy has only in-frame clones and leaves some out. This sample has just over 2,000,000 clones, with about 95% found just once. Sample: naive CD8+ T cells sorted from blood. The receptors stem from a man between 18 and 29 years old in good health.

The chain carries TRBV20-1 and TRBJ2-7, with 8 bases matching TRBD2. Germline V gene data show CDR1 as DFQATT and CDR2 as SNEGSKA (reference sequence). V shed 6 bases and J 7 bases; nucleotides not matched to a gene: 5. The CDR3 length is 11 residues. This CDR3 is CSARLAWEQYF. CDR3 nucleotides: TGCAGTGCCAGACTAGCGTGGGAGCAGTACTTC.

The V and J genes are TRBV2 and TRBJ2-1; D possibly corresponds to TRBD1 (5 bases). The CDR3 has 14 amino acids. Trimming left V 0 bases short and J 7 bases short, with 10 bases between. Germline CDR1 reads SNHLY; CDR2 reads FYNNEI. The CDR3 DNA follows: TGTGCCAGCAGTGAAGCCCAGGGTGGGAATGAGCAGTTCTTC. The encoded protein is CASSEAQGGNEQFF.

This sequence joins TRBV9 and TRBJ2-1; 7 nucleotides match TRBD2. V lost 0 bases to trimming and J lost 7 bases; unmatched junction nucleotides: 10. This CDR3 is built from 16 residues. CDR1 is SGDLS and CDR2 is YYNGEE in the germline V gene. The CDR3 region has the DNA TGTGCCAGCAGCGTAGACCGGACTAGGAACAGGAATGAGCAGTTCTTC. Residues: CASSVDRTRNRNEQFF. The whole variable domain, remainder taken from reference TRBV9 and TRBJ2-1, is DSGVTQTPKHLITATGQRVTLRCSPRSGDLSVYWYQQSLDQGLQFLIQYYNGEERAKGNILERFSAQQFPDLHSELNLSSLELGDSALYFCASSVDRTRNRNEQFFGPGTRLTVL.

The chain couples TRBV2 to TRBJ2-3, with 8 bases lining up with TRBD1. The germline V gene encodes CDR1 SNHLY and CDR2 FYNNEI. CDR3 length: 13 amino acids. V was pared by 9 bases and J by 4 bases, with 6 bases of the junction left unmatched. The CDR3 here is CASKDRGADTQYF. For the CDR3, the DNA is TGTGCCAGTAAAGACAGGGGCGCAGATACGCAGTATTTT.

This chain joins TRBV12-5 and TRBJ2-5; no firm D call. V was cut by 6 bases and J by 1 base, with 9 bases left in between. Germline CDR1 reads LGHNT; CDR2 reads FRNRAP. The CDR3 consists of 13 residues. CDR3: CASGPPSQETQYF. In DNA, the CDR3 is TGTGCTAGTGGCCCCCCGTCCCAAGAGACCCAGTACTTC.

V and J are TRBV2 and TRBJ1-2, with D uncertain. This CDR3 is built from 12 residues. Trimming cost V 4 bases and J 4 bases, with 7 bases left between them. Germline V lookup: CDR1 SNHLY, CDR2 FYNNEI. CDR3 sequence reads: CASSGKAYGYTF. The CDR3 bases are TGTGCCAGCAGTGGTAAAGCCTATGGCTACACCTTC.

The V call is TRBV5-1, the J call TRBJ2-1; 9 nucleotides line up with TRBD1. Germline V lookup: CDR1 SGHRS, CDR2 YFSETQ. The CDR3 is 14 residues long. V lost 4 bases to trimming and J lost 8 bases; unmatched junction nucleotides: 7. The CDR3 loop is CASSPGQGWDEQFF. The CDR3 nucleotides read TGCGCCAGCAGCCCGGGACAGGGATGGGATGAGCAGTTCTTC.

J is TRBJ2-7 and V is TRBV4-1; weak D call: TRBD1 (6 bases). Germline CDR1 and CDR2: MGHRA and YSYEKL. This CDR3 contains 15 residues. V was pared by 1 base and J by 1 base, with 11 bases between. The CDR3 coding sequence is TGCGCCAGCAGCCAAGGTAGACAGGAGTCCTACGAGCAGTACTTC. It is translated as CASSQGRQESYEQYF.

This clone came up once. This chain joins TRBV28 and TRBJ2-1; no firm D call. V was shortened by 2 bases and J by 10 bases, with 9 bases between the two germline ends. This CDR3 comprises 12 residues. Germline CDR1 reads MDHEN; CDR2 reads SYDVKM. This CDR3 is CASSLDSGEQFF. CDR3 sequence (DNA): TGTGCCAGCAGTTTAGATTCCGGGGAGCAGTTCTTC.

The chain combines TRBV21-1 with TRBJ2-5; the table's D call TRBD1 went unverified against the DNA. TRBV21-1 is assigned pseudogene status. The CDR3 is 13 amino acids. The CDR3 sequence is CASSRPGQETQYF. DNA for the CDR3: TGTGCCAGCAGCAGGCCTGGCCAAGAGACCCAGTACTTC.

The rearrangement joins TRBV5-1 to TRBJ1-1, with 7 nucleotides matching TRBD1. Germline lookup yields CDR1 SGHRS and CDR2 YFSETQ. The CDR3 extends over 15 amino acids. Trimming removed 1 base from V and 6 bases from J; junction bases left unmatched: 9. This chain's CDR3 is CASSLWRTGDPEAFF. The CDR3 bases are TGCGCCAGCAGCTTGTGGCGAACAGGGGATCCTGAAGCTTTCTTT.

V is TRBV2 and J is TRBJ2-1; D is uncertain. From germline, CDR1 is SNHLY and CDR2 FYNNEI. The CDR3 has 10 amino acids. The V and J ends lost 6 bases and 10 bases respectively, with 7 bases between them. CDR3 in amino acids: CASRSVEQFF. DNA for the CDR3: TGTGCCAGCAGATCGGTGGAGCAGTTCTTC.

This rearrangement joins TRBV30 to TRBJ2-7; D is undetermined. This CDR3 is 11 amino acids long. Germline-derived CDR1 and CDR2 are GTSNPN and SVGIG (reference sequence). The ends were cut back, 6 bases at V and 2 bases at J, with 8 bases in the middle. CDR3 protein: CACHAAYEQYF. The CDR3 DNA reads as TGTGCCTGTCATGCAGCCTACGAGCAGTACTTC.

The V call is TRBV2, the J call TRBJ1-3; D is undetermined. Germline CDR1 SNHLY, CDR2 FYNNEI. The CDR3 consists of 14 residues. Trimming shortened V by 7 bases and J by 1 base, and 11 bases separated the two germline ends. The CDR3 reads CASTPRGSGNTIYF. The CDR3 nucleotides read TGTGCCAGCACCCCCAGAGGGTCTGGAAACACCATATATTTT.

The chain has TRBV29-1 and TRBJ1-2, with D unclear. Germline CDR1 and CDR2: SQVTM and ANQGSEA. Trimming left V 7 bases short and J 6 bases short, with 12 bases between. CDR3 length: 11 amino acids. CDR3 in amino acids: CSARTSDGYTF. The CDR3 DNA sequence: TGCAGCGCCCGGACTTCAGATGGCTACACCTTC.

This chain connects TRBV29-1 to TRBJ2-3, with 7 bases matching TRBD1. Germline V lookup: CDR1 SQVTM, CDR2 ANQGSEA. V was pared by 0 bases and J by 6 bases, with 9 bases of the junction left unmatched. The CDR3 runs 15 residues. CDR3 in amino acids: CSVEDPGRGHDTQYF. The DNA for the CDR3 is TGCAGCGTTGAAGACCCGGGAAGGGGGCACGATACGCAGTATTTT.

The chain recombines TRBV5-5 with TRBJ2-1; D unclear. Germline V lookup: CDR1 SGHKS, CDR2 YYEKEE (reference sequence). The CDR3 has 15 residues. Deletions cut 4 bases from V and 0 bases from J, with 11 bases between. CDR3 nucleotide sequence: TGTGCCAGCAGCGCGGACCGGAGCTCCTACAATGAGCAGTTCTTC. This gives the protein CASSADRSSYNEQFF.

J is TRBJ2-3 and V is TRBV4-3; 11 nucleotides match TRBD2. CDR1 and CDR2 (germline): LGHNA, YSLEER. V was clipped by 1 base and J by 8 bases; unmatched bases: 5. The CDR3 totals 15 residues. This chain's CDR3 is CASSQVLLAGVTQYF. The CDR3 nucleotides read TGCGCCAGCAGCCAAGTCTTACTAGCGGGAGTTACGCAGTATTTT.

V and J are TRBV7-9 and TRBJ2-1, with D possibly being TRBD1 (6 bases). The CDR3 covers 16 residues. In germline, CDR1 is SEHNR, CDR2 FQNEAQ (reference sequence). Trimming left V 4 bases short and J 2 bases short, with 15 bases between. Written as DNA, the CDR3 is TGTGCCAGCAGCTCGGCGGCTTGGGGGCCCTACAATGAGCAGTTCTTC. It specifies CASSSAAWGPYNEQFF. Supplemented by reference TRBV7-9 and TRBJ2-1, the full variable domain reads DTGVSQNPRHKITKRGQNVTFRCDPISEHNRLYWYRQTLGQGPEFLTYFQNEAQLEKSRLLSDRFSAERPKGSFSTLEIQRTEQGDSAMYLCASSSAAWGPYNEQFFGPGTRLTVL.

This clone showed up just once. This rearrangement joins TRBV4-1 to TRBJ1-3; possibly TRBD1 for D (5 bases). The CDR3 is 17 amino acids. Trimming removed 3 bases from V and 4 bases from J, with 19 bases in between. Germline V gene data show CDR1 as MGHRA and CDR2 as YSYEKL. DNA of the CDR3: TGCGCCAGCAGCCACCAGGTCGAGGGGCTAAACGGAAACACCATATATTTT. Encoded protein: CASSHQVEGLNGNTIYF.

V is TRBV5-1 and J is TRBJ2-3; 8 nucleotides line up with TRBD1. Germline V gene data show CDR1 as SGHRS and CDR2 as YFSETQ. The CDR3 spans 14 residues. V lost 2 bases and J lost 4; bases outside the gene matches: 3. CDR3 amino acids: CASSFRGRADTQYF. The CDR3 bases are TGCGCCAGCAGCTTCAGGGGGCGTGCAGATACGCAGTATTTT.